The present T cell receptor beta chain was sequenced within a study of metastatic and nonmetastatic thyroid tumors. MiXCR reprocessed the PCR reads for TCRdb. Among 30,000 to 35,000 clones listed, under 20% were seen once. The CDR3 runs 14 residues. CDR1 and CDR2 from the germline V gene are MDHEN and SYDVKM. Germline trimming cut 4 bases from V and 3 bases from J; bases unmatched to any gene: 4. There were no patients who had received any treatment before thyroid surgery. Source material: blood. The chain is built from TRBV28 and TRBJ2-3, with 7 bases fitting TRBD1. This receptor was obtained from a female donor with papillary thyroid cancer or a benign thyroid nodule (not recorded which). Some clones in this sample may be carry-over from other donors' samples. As DNA, the CDR3 is TGTGCCAGCAGTTCCTTGGGACAGACAGATACGCAGTATTTT. Amino acid sequence: CASSSLGQTDTQYF.